This T cell receptor (beta chain) is from a study of T cell responses to AZD1222 COVID-19 vaccine. The CDR3 has 16 amino acids. The ends were cut back, 0 bases at V and 0 bases at J, with 9 bases in the middle. CDR1 and CDR2 from the germline V gene are MNHEY and SVGAGI. Produced via immunoSEQ multiplex PCR; TCRdb's table is partial and in-frame only. Of 150,000 to 200,000 clones listed, approximately 90% are singletons. Specimen: peripheral blood, collected 28 days after the second AZD1222 dose. The receptor comes from an adult who received the AZD1222 COVID-19 vaccine. The chain carries TRBV6-5 and TRBJ2-1; a possible D gene is TRBD2 (5 bases). For the CDR3, the DNA is TGTGCCAGCAGTTACTCGGCGGGCAGCTCCTACAATGAGCAGTTCTTC. It codes for CASSYSAGSSYNEQFF.